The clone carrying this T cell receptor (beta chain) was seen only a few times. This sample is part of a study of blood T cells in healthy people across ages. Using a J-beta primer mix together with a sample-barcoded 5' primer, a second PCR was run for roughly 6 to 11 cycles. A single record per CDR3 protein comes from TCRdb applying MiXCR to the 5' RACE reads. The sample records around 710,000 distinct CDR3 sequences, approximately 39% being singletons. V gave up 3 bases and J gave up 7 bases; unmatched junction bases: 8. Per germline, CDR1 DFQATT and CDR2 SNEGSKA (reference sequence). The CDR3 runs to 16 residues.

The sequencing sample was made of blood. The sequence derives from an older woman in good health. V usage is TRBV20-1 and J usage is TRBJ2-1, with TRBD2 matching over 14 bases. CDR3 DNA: TGCAGTGCTAGTAGCCCGGGACTAGCGGGAGAGAATGAGCAGTTCTTC. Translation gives CSASSPGLAGENEQFF.